This T cell receptor (beta chain) is drawn from a study of blood T cell repertoires in COVID-19 (dated by TCRdb to between 2020 and 2021). For the wider study: Collaborator samples came from the United States, Italy and Spain and covered acute and convalescent phases of COVID-19. Deeply sampled blood TCRbeta repertoires from subjects exposed to, actively infected with, or recovered from COVID-19 were included in the dataset. Nearly every sample came with metadata listing a de-identified subject ID, COVID-19 status, age in years and sex. Samples came from the ongoing ImmuneRACE study (first 160 participants) plus 1,254 subjects from 6 global collaborators. The material from the prospective study consisted of cDNA or gDNA derived from T cells, B-cell-depleted T cells, or PBMCs. Where HLA class I and class II types were available, the types were taken from metadata supplied by the sample provider, not from assay-based typing. The repertoires were released in a freely available public database intended as a resource for research on the immune response to SARS-CoV-2. Points the paper makes about the study in general: The amount of clinical and demographic metadata varied by source and participant and was provided uncurated.

The CDR3, cysteine through phenylalanine, is 17 amino acids long. Kept here is only the CDR3 DNA, which spans 51 bases and is read in frame from base 1. The trim is 0 bases for V and 6 bases for J, with a gap of 21 bases between the germline ends. The germline V gene (reference sequence) supplies CDR1 GTSNPN and CDR2 SVGIG. Participants in the prospective study were enrolled through a virtual design, were aged about 18 to 100 years, and lived in 24 United States geographic areas. To assign participants to cohorts, the prospective study relied on clinical history that participants themselves reported in a screening survey and a study questionnaire. ImmuneRACE Cohort 3 recovered participants were defined by two consecutive negative NP/OP PCR tests, healthcare professional clearance, or symptom resolution. In the prospective study, whole blood, serum and a nasopharyngeal or oropharyngeal swab were collected from each participant by mobile phlebotomists. Over a roughly two-month period, participants in the prospective study had the option of providing additional blood draws and questionnaires. Before DNA extraction, prospective study blood samples were shipped either frozen or at room temperature.

TCRbeta CDR3 regions were amplified from genomic DNA by means of the immunoSEQ Assay, a bias-controlled multiplex PCR. The authors' analysis ran thus. The number of nucleated cells in each sample was estimated by amplification of reference gene primers within the assay. To quantify the absolute abundance of each unique TCRbeta CDR3 rearrangement, sequence reads were collapsed and filtered. For each sample, productive Simpson clonality was calculated as the square root of Simpson's diversity index across productive rearrangements. This immuneACCESS table, as held by TCRdb, lists in-frame sequences with V and J called but not all clones. Of the missing ones, under half trace to an unresolved V gene in checked studies; the others have no known cause. V, J and clone size are taken as reported in that table, and D and trimming were inferred from the DNA itself. The sample data list fewer than 200,000 clones, and 88% of these were observed just once. Roughly 9% of the sample is taken by the ten largest.

For this clone: Its antigen is not yet known. Per-base qualities were not stored, and no clone one base away is much larger.

The chain joins TRBV30 to TRBJ2-1; possibly the D gene is TRBD2, per 6 matching bases. This TCR derives from a woman aged 18-30 years who had recovered from COVID-19. The sample comprised PBMCs or T cells enriched from blood (not recorded which). The DNA sequence is TGTGCCTGGAGTGTAGGTAGTAAAAGCGGGCGGGGCAATGAGCAGTTCTTC. It encodes CAWSVGSKSGRGNEQFF.